This TCR beta chain was recorded in a study of OX40 agonist ivuxolimab in advanced cancers. Study-level information: Patients treated during dose escalation were battling hepatocellular carcinoma, melanoma, renal cell or head and neck cancer.

The protocol was immunoSEQ multiplex PCR, while the TCRdb copy is restricted to in-frame clones and leaves out a portion. This sample carries fewer than 85,000 clones, approximately 87% of them seen once, and the ten largest clones take 0.75% to 1%. Patients were excluded for autoimmune disease history or systemic immunosuppression. Blood draws occurred at baseline, cycle 4 day 1, and cycle 7 day 1. Comments on this clone: Its specificity is unknown.

Study-wide points: Partly responding patients at 0.1-3.0 mg/kg showed some of the smallest clonal expansion.

The receptor was derived from an adult with an advanced solid tumor such as melanoma, head and neck, liver or kidney cancer. This specimen was CD4+ or CD8+ T cells sorted from blood, taken in a trial of the OX40 agonist ivuxolimab.

DNA for the CDR3: TGCGCCAGCAGCTTGGGCCAGCGGGGCTACACCTTC. This encodes CASSLGQRGYTF. The genes are TRBV5-1 and TRBJ1-2; D is undetermined. CDR3 length: 12 residues. Trimming left V 0 bases short and J 8 bases short, with 8 bases between. The germline V gene has CDR1 SGHRS and CDR2 YFSETQ.